A single sample gave rise to the 32 T cell receptor beta chains below, sequenced in a study of T cell responses to AZD1222 COVID-19 vaccine. The method was immunoSEQ multiplex PCR; TCRdb's version includes in-frame clones alone and lacks a portion of them. The sample yields 150,000 or so clones, about 90% seen once. Sequencing used peripheral blood, obtained 28 days after the second AZD1222 dose. The receptors were sampled from an adult who received the AZD1222 COVID-19 vaccine.

The chain is built from TRBV28 and TRBJ1-4, with D possibly matching TRBD1 (5 bases). This CDR3 has 14 amino acids. V dropped 2 bases and J dropped 4 bases, with 8 bases sitting between them. Germline loops: CDR1 MDHEN, CDR2 SYDVKM. CDR3 sequence: CASSLPGVNEKLFF. CDR3 DNA: TGTGCCAGCAGTTTACCGGGGGTTAATGAAAAACTGTTTTTT.

In nucleotides, the CDR3 is TGTGCCAGTAGTATCCCCGGGACAGGGGTTCATGAGCAGTTCTTC. It specifies CASSIPGTGVHEQFF. This rearrangement joins TRBV19 to TRBJ2-1; 10 nucleotides align to TRBD1. The germline V gene encodes CDR1 LNHDA and CDR2 SQIVND (reference sequence). The CDR3 is 15 residues long. V lost 3 bases, J lost 8 bases, and 7 bases stayed unmatched.

The chain is built from TRBV5-4 and TRBJ2-7; D tentatively fits TRBD1 or TRBD2 (5 bases each). The CDR3 is made up of 14 amino acids. CDR1 and CDR2 (germline): SGHNT, YYREEE (reference sequence). V shed 3 bases and J shed 2 bases, with 12 bases lying between them. The CDR3, as DNA: TGTGCCAGCAGCTCGAAGGGACGGACCTACGAGCAGTACTTC. It specifies CASSSKGRTYEQYF.

The chain employs TRBV28 and TRBJ1-3; D may be TRBD1 (5 bases). CDR3 length equals 13 residues. Between the trimmed V and J ends, which lost 5 bases and 1 base, there was a span of 6 bases. Germline values: CDR1 MDHEN, CDR2 SYDVKM. The CDR3 sequence is CASSRTSGNTIYF. DNA for the CDR3: TGTGCCAGCAGTCGGACATCTGGAAACACCATATATTTT.

V and J are TRBV6-5 and TRBJ1-5, with a weak D call TRBD1 (5 bases). Germline V CDR1 and CDR2: MNHEY, SVGAGI. CDR3 size: 14 residues. V lost 0 bases, J lost 4 bases, and 7 bases lay in between. CDR3 region: CASSYSGQNQPQHF. The CDR3 region has the DNA TGTGCCAGCAGTTACTCGGGGCAAAATCAGCCCCAGCATTTT.

This rearrangement joins TRBV11-2 to TRBJ1-3; D call uncertain. CDR1 and CDR2 (germline): SGHAT, FQNNGV. V lost 5 bases to trimming and J lost 0 bases, with 8 bases between them. The CDR3 extends over 14 amino acids. The CDR3 nucleotides are TGTGCCAGCAGCGATCATTACTCTGGAAACACCATATATTTT. The encoded protein is CASSDHYSGNTIYF.

This chain connects TRBV5-1 to TRBJ1-2; D unclear. CDR1 and CDR2 from the germline V gene are SGHRS and YFSETQ. V was shortened by 1 base and J by 6 bases, with 19 bases between the two germline ends. The CDR3 loop spans 16 amino acids. CDR3 coding DNA: TGCGCCAGCAGCTTGCTAGAAGTCATGGCTGGGAATGGCTACACCTTC. This gives the protein CASSLLEVMAGNGYTF.

The chain combines TRBV10-3 with TRBJ2-3; no reliable D call. The CDR3 is made up of 14 amino acids. Germline CDR1 ENHRY, CDR2 SYGVKD. Trimming took off 10 bases at V and 0 bases at J, with 14 bases between the two ends. For the CDR3, the DNA is TGTGCCACAAAGCCGCCGGAAAGCACAGATACGCAGTATTTT. Its protein is CATKPPESTDTQYF.

This chain connects TRBV5-4 to TRBJ1-1, with a weak D call TRBD1 (6 bases). V was cut by 2 bases and J by 6 bases, with 8 bases left in between. The CDR3 totals 12 residues. The germline V gene encodes CDR1 SGHNT and CDR2 YYREEE (reference sequence). CDR3 nucleotides: TGTGCCAGCAGCTTTCCAGGGGCTGAAGCTTTCTTT. It codes for CASSFPGAEAFF.

The chain recombines TRBV24-1 with TRBJ2-1, with 12 bases fitting TRBD1. The V segment lost 9 bases and the J segment 8 bases; nucleotides outside the gene matches: 4. This CDR3 has 13 amino acids. Germline CDR1 KGHDR, CDR2 SFDVKD. As DNA, the CDR3 is TGTGCCACCCGGGACAGGGGGCTACATGAGCAGTTCTTC. Its translation: CATRDRGLHEQFF.

The gene calls are TRBV30 and TRBJ2-1, with 16 bases identical to TRBD2. The germline V gene encodes CDR1 GTSNPN and CDR2 SVGIG (reference sequence). The CDR3 loop spans 16 amino acids. The J segment lost 8 bases and the V segment lost 3 bases, leaving 7 bases of the junction unmatched. The CDR3 protein is CAWRGTSGRALDEQFF. The CDR3 DNA reads TGTGCCTGGAGGGGGACTAGCGGGAGGGCCTTAGATGAGCAGTTCTTC.

The chain has TRBV3-1 (or the pseudogene TRBV3-2) and TRBJ2-3; D call uncertain. V was trimmed by 1 base and J by 1 base, leaving 9 bases between them. The CDR3 is made up of 15 amino acids. Per germline, CDR1 LGHDT and CDR2 YNNKEL (reference sequence). CDR3 region: CASSQAASGTDTQYF. The CDR3 region has the DNA TGTGCCAGCAGCCAAGCTGCTTCGGGCACAGATACGCAGTATTTT.

The J gene is TRBJ2-2, the V gene TRBV10-3; no reliable D call. The V end was cut by 2 bases, the J end by 0 bases, with 1 base between. In germline, CDR1 is ENHRY, CDR2 SYGVKD. This CDR3 spans 13 amino acids. CDR3 sequence reads: CAISETNTGELFF. CDR3 DNA: TGTGCCATCAGTGAGACGAACACCGGGGAGCTGTTTTTT.

This clone appeared a few times. J is TRBJ1-2 and V is TRBV6-5, with a weak D call TRBD1 (5 bases). This CDR3 contains 11 residues. Trimming took off 10 bases at V and 5 bases at J, with 11 bases between the two ends. Germline CDR1 is MNHEY and CDR2 is SVGAGI. CDR3 in amino acids: CAITGPYGYTF. The CDR3, as DNA: TGTGCCATTACAGGACCATATGGCTACACCTTC.

The chain links TRBV3-1 (or the pseudogene TRBV3-2) to TRBJ1-3; D remains unclear. The germline V and J ends were trimmed by 1 base and 2 bases, with 6 bases remaining between them. The CDR3 consists of 14 residues. Germline CDR1 and CDR2: LGHDT and YNNKEL (reference sequence). The CDR3 region is CASSQGGTGNTIYF. The DNA of the CDR3 is TGTGCCAGCAGCCAAGGAGGGACTGGAAACACCATATATTTT.

This chain uses TRBV6-5 with TRBJ2-1, with D possibly being TRBD2 (6 bases). The germline V gene has CDR1 MNHEY and CDR2 SVGAGI. CDR3 length: 13 amino acids. V lost 6 bases and J 5 bases, leaving 11 bases between the germline ends. The DNA for the CDR3 is TGTGCCAGCAGGGGGACTGGGCACAATGAGCAGTTCTTC. As protein: CASRGTGHNEQFF.

The CDR3, as DNA: TGTGCCATCAGTGGGGCACTCCAAGAGACCCAGTACTTC. This encodes CAISGALQETQYF. The chain has TRBV10-3 and TRBJ2-5; no firm D call. Germline CDR1 reads ENHRY; CDR2 reads SYGVKD. The germline V and J ends were trimmed by 4 bases and 1 base, with 7 bases remaining between them. The CDR3 covers 13 residues.

The chain combines TRBV19 with TRBJ1-2, with 10 bases fitting TRBD1. Germline loops: CDR1 LNHDA, CDR2 SQIVND (reference sequence). The CDR3 is 18 residues long. V was pared by 7 bases and J by 6 bases, with 20 bases of the junction left unmatched. CDR3 residues: CASKAGDRGRDGRHGYTF. The CDR3 DNA sequence: TGTGCCAGTAAGGCGGGAGACAGGGGGCGCGACGGACGGCATGGCTACACCTTC.

This chain links TRBV30 with TRBJ2-5; D is possibly TRBD2 (6 bases). Germline CDR1 GTSNPN, CDR2 SVGIG (reference sequence). V was shortened by 0 bases and J by 9 bases, with 8 bases between the two germline ends. The CDR3 sequence is 11 residues long. The CDR3 bases are TGTGCCTGGAGTGTAACGGGGGCCCAGTACTTC. It is translated as CAWSVTGAQYF.

The chain carries TRBV5-1 and TRBJ2-2; D not certain. From germline, CDR1 is SGHRS and CDR2 YFSETQ. The length of the CDR3 is 16 residues. The V end was cut by 3 bases, the J end by 0 bases, with 12 bases between. The chain's CDR3 is CASSSQSFANTGELFF. CDR3 nucleotide sequence: TGCGCCAGCAGCTCTCAATCCTTCGCGAACACCGGGGAGCTGTTTTTT.

On this clone: The same CDR3 arises from other DNA sequences in this sample as well. The chain joins TRBV6-5 to TRBJ2-7, with 9 bases lining up with TRBD1. Trimming cost V 6 bases and J 2 bases; bases outside gene matches: 8. Germline assignment: CDR1 MNHEY and CDR2 SVGAGI. CDR3 length: 15 residues. The CDR3 region has the DNA TGTGCCAGCAGCTATCGCGACAGGGGGGCCTACGAGCAGTACTTC. Translating gives CASSYRDRGAYEQYF.

The rearrangement links TRBV5-4 to TRBJ1-2, with 10 nucleotides matching TRBD1. This CDR3 contains 15 residues. Germline V lookup: CDR1 SGHNT, CDR2 YYREEE (reference sequence). Germline trimming cut 1 base from V and 2 bases from J; bases unmatched to any gene: 2. The CDR3 protein is CASSLPGQGNYGYTF. The CDR3 nucleotides are TGTGCCAGCAGCTTGCCGGGACAGGGGAACTATGGCTACACCTTC.

This chain connects TRBV29-1 to TRBJ1-5; no definite D call. Germline lookup yields CDR1 SQVTM and CDR2 ANQGSEA. The germline V and J ends were trimmed by 4 bases and 6 bases, with 13 bases remaining between them. The CDR3 spans 13 residues. CDR3 sequence (DNA): TGCAGCGTTGTCGTAAGGACGGGTCAGCCCCAGCATTTT. Translated: CSVVVRTGQPQHF.

This sequence joins TRBV6-5 and TRBJ2-5; 10 bases fit TRBD2. There are 15 residues in the CDR3. The ends lost 6 bases at V and 1 base at J; junction bases unmatched: 5. The V gene's germline CDR1 is MNHEY and CDR2 SVGAGI. The CDR3 loop reads CASREREGSQETQYF. CDR3 coding DNA: TGTGCCAGCAGAGAGCGGGAGGGTAGCCAAGAGACCCAGTACTTC.

The CDR3 here is CASSPPAGVNSPLHF. As DNA, the CDR3 is TGCGCCAGCAGCCCTCCTGCAGGGGTAAATTCACCCCTCCACTTT. The J gene is TRBJ1-6, the V gene TRBV5-1; the D gene is possibly TRBD1 (6 bases). Between the trimmed V and J ends, which lost 4 bases and 7 bases, there was a span of 15 bases. Germline lookup yields CDR1 SGHRS and CDR2 YFSETQ. The CDR3 covers 15 residues.

A few counts support this clone. The chain carries TRBV6-6 and TRBJ1-2; no firm D call. V was cut by 5 bases and J by 4 bases, with 14 bases left in between. Germline assignment: CDR1 MNHNY and CDR2 SVGAGI (reference sequence). CDR3 length: 14 residues. The CDR3 region has the DNA TGTGCCAGCAGTCCCCCCGGACGCGGCTATGGCTACACCTTC. Translating it yields CASSPPGRGYGYTF.

In its sample, this clone was seen once. The rearrangement uses TRBV30 and TRBJ2-7; TRBD1 might be the D (5 bases). Looked up from germline, CDR1 is GTSNPN and CDR2 is SVGIG (reference sequence). This CDR3 is built from 14 residues. V was trimmed by 3 bases and J by 3 bases, leaving 15 bases between them. The CDR3 nucleotides read TGTGCCTGGAGCTCCCAGGGTAGAGGCTACGAGCAGTACTTC. Translated, it gives CAWSSQGRGYEQYF.

The rearrangement joins TRBV6-5 to TRBJ1-6; D gene unclear. Deletions cut 6 bases from V and 8 bases from J, with 11 bases between. Germline CDR1 is MNHEY and CDR2 is SVGAGI. CDR3 length equals 13 residues. DNA of the CDR3: TGTGCCAGCAGCCGAGCTGGGGATTCACCCCTCCACTTT. As protein: CASSRAGDSPLHF.

This chain connects TRBV9 to TRBJ1-2; possibly TRBD1 for D (6 bases). Trimming removed 8 bases at V and 2 bases at J, with 13 bases between. The CDR3 loop spans 13 amino acids. The germline V gene encodes CDR1 SGDLS and CDR2 YYNGEE. The CDR3 bases are TGTGCCAGTGAGGGGACATCAAACTATGGCTACACCTTC. It translates to CASEGTSNYGYTF. The whole variable domain, remainder taken from reference TRBV9 and TRBJ1-2, is DSGVTQTPKHLITATGQRVTLRCSPRSGDLSVYWYQQSLDQGLQFLIQYYNGEERAKGNILERFSAQQFPDLHSELNLSSLELGDSALYFCASEGTSNYGYTFGSGTRLTVV.

The chain couples TRBV5-5 to TRBJ2-5, with a tentative D call TRBD1 (7 bases). The CDR3 spans 15 residues. Germline V CDR1 and CDR2: SGHKS, YYEKEE (reference sequence). V lost 1 base to trimming and J lost 5 bases, with 15 bases between them. This CDR3 reads CASSLSRTGGETQYF. CDR3 in DNA: TGTGCCAGCAGCTTGTCCCGGACAGGAGGGGAGACCCAGTACTTC.

The genes are TRBV6-6 and TRBJ1-2; TRBD1 is a possible D gene (6 bases). V gave up 0 bases and J gave up 7 bases, with 15 bases separating them. CDR1 is MNHNY and CDR2 is SVGAGI in the germline V gene (reference sequence). CDR3 size: 15 residues. The CDR3 DNA reads as TGTGCCAGCAGTTACTCCTCCGGGGGGGCCGCTGGCTACACCTTC. Its protein is CASSYSSGGAAGYTF.

V usage is TRBV14 and J usage is TRBJ2-5; D possibly corresponds to TRBD2 (7 bases). V dropped 1 base and J dropped 3 bases, with 12 bases sitting between them. Germline CDR1 and CDR2: SGHDN and FVKESK. There are 15 residues in the CDR3. CDR3 nucleotide sequence: TGTGCCAGCAGCCAAGTGGCGGGGGCGGAAGAGACCCAGTACTTC. Its translation: CASSQVAGAEETQYF.